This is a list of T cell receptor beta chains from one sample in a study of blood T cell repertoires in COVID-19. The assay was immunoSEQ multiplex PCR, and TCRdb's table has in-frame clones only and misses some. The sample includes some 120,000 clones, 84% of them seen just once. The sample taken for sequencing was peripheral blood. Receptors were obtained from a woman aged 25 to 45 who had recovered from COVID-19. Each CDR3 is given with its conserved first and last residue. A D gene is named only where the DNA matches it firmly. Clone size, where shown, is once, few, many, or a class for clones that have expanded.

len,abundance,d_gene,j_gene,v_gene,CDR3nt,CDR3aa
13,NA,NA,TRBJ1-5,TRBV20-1,TGCAGTGCTAGTAAAAGCGGGGATCAGCCCCAGCATTTT,CSASKSGDQPQHF
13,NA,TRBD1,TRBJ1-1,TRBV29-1,TGCAGCGTTGCGACAGGGGCTAACACTGAAGCTTTCTTT,CSVATGANTEAFF
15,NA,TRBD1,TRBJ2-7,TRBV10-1,TGCGCCAGCAGTGAGTCGACAGGACAGGCCTACGAGCAGTACTTC,CASSESTGQAYEQYF
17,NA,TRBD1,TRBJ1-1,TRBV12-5,TGTGCTAGTGGTTTGGTGAGGACAGGGGCCTTGAACACTGAAGCTTTCTTT,CASGLVRTGALNTEAFF
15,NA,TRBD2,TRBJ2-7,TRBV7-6,TGTGCCAGCAGCTCAGCTAGCGGGATATCATACGAGCAGTACTTC,CASSSASGISYEQYF
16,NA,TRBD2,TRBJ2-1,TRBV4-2,TGTGCCAGCAGCCAAGATTGGACTAGCGGGTACAATGAGCAGTTCTTC,CASSQDWTSGYNEQFF
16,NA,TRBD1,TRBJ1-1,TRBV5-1,TGCGCCAGCAGCCCTAACCTAGGGACAGACTACACTGAAGCTTTCTTT,CASSPNLGTDYTEAFF
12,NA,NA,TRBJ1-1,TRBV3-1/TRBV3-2,TGTGCCAGCAGCCAAGTTCACTCTGAAGCTTTCTTT,CASSQVHSEAFF
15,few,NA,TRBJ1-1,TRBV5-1,TGCGCCAGCAGCTCATACAACAGGGAAAACACTGAAGCTTTCTTT,CASSSYNRENTEAFF
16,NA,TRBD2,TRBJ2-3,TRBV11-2,TGTGCCAGCAGCTCGGGTAGCGGGGTCGGCACAGATACGCAGTATTTT,CASSSGSGVGTDTQYF
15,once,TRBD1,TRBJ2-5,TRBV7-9,TGTGCCAGCAGCCGTCTAACGGGACAGGGTGAGACCCAGTACTTC,CASSRLTGQGETQYF
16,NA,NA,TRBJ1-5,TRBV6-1,TGTGCCAGCAGTGAAGCTTTCGGGGAGAGCAATCAGCCCCAGCATTTT,CASSEAFGESNQPQHF
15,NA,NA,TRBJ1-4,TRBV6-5,TGTGCCAGCAGTTATAGGGGAACTACTAATGAAAAACTGTTTTTT,CASSYRGTTNEKLFF